The TCR beta chain under discussion was sequenced for a study of cytomegalovirus exposure and HLA in healthy donors. This CDR3 comprises 16 residues. V was clipped by 4 bases and J by 3 bases, with 19 bases between them. Germline loops: CDR1 KGHSY, CDR2 FQNENV. The study's findings and limits: Reports credit the classifier with highly specific, highly sensitive diagnosis of cytomegalovirus status. Using a false discovery rate of 0.05, a later analysis showed that 16,951 TCR beta sequences were associated with HLA alleles.

It was with 60 Vbeta and 13 Jbeta primers that the PCR ran. TCRdb's table, derived via immunoSEQ multiplex PCR, lists solely in-frame clones and lacks some. The data contain approximately 140,000 clones, about three quarters of them singletons. Regarding this clone: Its cognate antigen is unknown.

The J gene is TRBJ2-7, the V gene TRBV16; D might be TRBD2 (5 bases). Sequenced input: PBMCs. The clonotype originates from a man aged 40-50 years in good health and CMV-seropositive. The CDR3 loop is CASSLTGRTDLYEQYF. As DNA, the CDR3 is TGTGCCAGCAGCCTTACGGGCCGGACTGACCTCTACGAGCAGTACTTC.